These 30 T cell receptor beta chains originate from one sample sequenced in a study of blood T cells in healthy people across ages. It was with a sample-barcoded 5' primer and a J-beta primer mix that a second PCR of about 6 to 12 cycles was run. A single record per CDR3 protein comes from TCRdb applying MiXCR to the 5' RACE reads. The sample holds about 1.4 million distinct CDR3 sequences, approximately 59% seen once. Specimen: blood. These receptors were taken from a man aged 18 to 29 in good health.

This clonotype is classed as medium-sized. CDR3 sequence: CASSLDQGKQETQYF. Written as DNA, the CDR3 is TGTGCCAGCAGCTTAGATCAGGGAAAACAAGAGACCCAGTACTTC. The chain uses TRBV11-2 and TRBJ2-5, with D perhaps TRBD1 (5 bases). Germline lookup yields CDR1 SGHAT and CDR2 FQNNGV. The germline V and J ends were trimmed by 0 bases and 2 bases, with 10 bases remaining between them. The CDR3 is 15 residues long. Full variable domain (missing parts from reference TRBV11-2 and TRBJ2-5): EAGVAQSPRYKIIEKRQSVAFWCNPISGHATLYWYQQILGQGPKLLIQFQNNGVVDDSQLPKDRFSAERLKGVDSTLKIQPAKLEDSAVYLCASSLDQGKQETQYFGPGTRLLVL.

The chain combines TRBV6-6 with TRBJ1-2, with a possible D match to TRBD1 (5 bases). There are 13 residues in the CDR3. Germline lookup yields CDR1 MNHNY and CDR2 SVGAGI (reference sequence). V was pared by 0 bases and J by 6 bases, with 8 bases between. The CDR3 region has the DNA TGTGCCAGCAGTTACTCGGGGCGGGATGGCTACACCTTC. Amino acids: CASSYSGRDGYTF.

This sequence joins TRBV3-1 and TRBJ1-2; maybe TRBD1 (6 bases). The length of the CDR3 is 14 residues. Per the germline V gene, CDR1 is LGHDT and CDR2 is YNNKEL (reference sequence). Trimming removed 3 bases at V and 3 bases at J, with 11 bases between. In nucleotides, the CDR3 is TGTGCCAGCAGCCAGGAGGGGGGAGACTATGGCTACACCTTC. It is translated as CASSQEGGDYGYTF.

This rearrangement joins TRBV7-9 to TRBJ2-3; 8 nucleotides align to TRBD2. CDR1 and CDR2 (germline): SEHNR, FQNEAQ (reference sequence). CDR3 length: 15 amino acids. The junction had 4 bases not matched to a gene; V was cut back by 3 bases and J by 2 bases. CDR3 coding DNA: TGTGCCAGCAGCTTTGTAGCGGGATTCACAGATACGCAGTATTTT. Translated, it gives CASSFVAGFTDTQYF.

The CDR3 DNA reads TGTGCCAGCAGCCAAGACCTAGCGGTCGTGAACACCGGGGAGCTGTTTTTT. It encodes CASSQDLAVVNTGELFF. The J gene is TRBJ2-2, the V gene TRBV14, with 7 nucleotides matching TRBD2. The CDR3 runs to 17 residues. V was clipped by 0 bases and J by 1 base; unmatched bases: 5. Looked up from germline, CDR1 is SGHDN and CDR2 is FVKESK. The entire variable domain, with the rest obtained from reference TRBV14 and TRBJ2-2, is as follows: EAGVTQFPSHSVIEKGQTVTLRCDPISGHDNLYWYRRVMGKEIKFLLHFVKESKQDESGMPNNRFLAERTGGTYSTLKVQPAELEDSGVYFCASSQDLAVVNTGELFFGEGSRLTVL.

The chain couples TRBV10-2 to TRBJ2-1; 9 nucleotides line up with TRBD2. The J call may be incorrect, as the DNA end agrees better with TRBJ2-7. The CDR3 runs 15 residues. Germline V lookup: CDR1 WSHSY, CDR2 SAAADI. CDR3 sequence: CASQNSGRGKNEQYF. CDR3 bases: TGCGCCAGCCAAAATAGCGGGAGAGGTAAAAATGAGCAGTACTTC.

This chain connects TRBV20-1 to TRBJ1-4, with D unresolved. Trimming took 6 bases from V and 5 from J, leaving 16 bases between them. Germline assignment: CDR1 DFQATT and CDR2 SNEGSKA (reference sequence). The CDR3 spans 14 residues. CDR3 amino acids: CSAPTFLGNEKLFF. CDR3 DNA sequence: TGCAGTGCACCGACATTCCTCGGGAATGAAAAACTGTTTTTT.

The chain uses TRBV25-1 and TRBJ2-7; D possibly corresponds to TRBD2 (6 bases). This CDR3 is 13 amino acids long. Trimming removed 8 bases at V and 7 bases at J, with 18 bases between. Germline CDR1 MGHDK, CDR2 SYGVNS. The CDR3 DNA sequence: TGTGCCAGCGGGACCCCGGAGGGGAATGAGCAGTACTTC. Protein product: CASGTPEGNEQYF.

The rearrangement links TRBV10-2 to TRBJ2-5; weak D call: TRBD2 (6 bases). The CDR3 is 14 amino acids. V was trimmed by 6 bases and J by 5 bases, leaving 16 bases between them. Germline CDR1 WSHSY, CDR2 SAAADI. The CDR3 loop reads CASRLAPVRETQYF. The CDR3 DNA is TGCGCCAGCAGACTAGCACCTGTTCGGGAGACCCAGTACTTC.

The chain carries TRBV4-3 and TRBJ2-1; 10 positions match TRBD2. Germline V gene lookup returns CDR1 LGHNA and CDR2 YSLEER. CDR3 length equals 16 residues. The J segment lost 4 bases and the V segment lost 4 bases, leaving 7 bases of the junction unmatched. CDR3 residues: CASSLMSGGVYNEQFF. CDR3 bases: TGCGCCAGCAGCCTGATGAGCGGGGGGGTTTACAATGAGCAGTTCTTC.

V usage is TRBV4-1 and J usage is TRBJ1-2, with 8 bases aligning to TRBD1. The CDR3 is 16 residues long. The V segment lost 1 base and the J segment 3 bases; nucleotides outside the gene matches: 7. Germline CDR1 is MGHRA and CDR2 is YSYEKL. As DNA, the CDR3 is TGCGCCAGCAGCCAAGTCCTCGGACAGGGTGACTATGGCTACACCTTC. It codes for CASSQVLGQGDYGYTF.

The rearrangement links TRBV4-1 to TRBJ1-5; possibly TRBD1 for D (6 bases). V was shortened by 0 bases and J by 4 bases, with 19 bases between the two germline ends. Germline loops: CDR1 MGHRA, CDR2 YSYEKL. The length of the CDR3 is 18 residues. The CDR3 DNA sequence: TGCGCCAGCAGCCAAGATTTTCTAAGGACAGCCAATAATCAGCCCCAGCATTTT. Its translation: CASSQDFLRTANNQPQHF.

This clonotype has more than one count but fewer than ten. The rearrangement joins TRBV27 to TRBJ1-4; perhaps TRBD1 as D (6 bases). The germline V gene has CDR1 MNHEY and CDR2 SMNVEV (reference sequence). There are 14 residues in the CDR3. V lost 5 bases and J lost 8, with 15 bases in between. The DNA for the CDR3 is TGTGCCAGCAGTCCACTGGACAGAGGGGAAAAACTGTTTTTT. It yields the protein CASSPLDRGEKLFF.

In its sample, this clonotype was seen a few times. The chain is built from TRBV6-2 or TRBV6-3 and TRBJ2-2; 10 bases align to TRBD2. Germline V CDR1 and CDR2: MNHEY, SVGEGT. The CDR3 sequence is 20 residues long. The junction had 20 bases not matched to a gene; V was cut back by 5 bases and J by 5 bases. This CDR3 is CASSPQGLATGGGSTGELFF. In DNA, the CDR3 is TGTGCCAGCAGTCCTCAGGGACTAGCGACCGGAGGAGGTTCTACCGGGGAGCTGTTTTTT.

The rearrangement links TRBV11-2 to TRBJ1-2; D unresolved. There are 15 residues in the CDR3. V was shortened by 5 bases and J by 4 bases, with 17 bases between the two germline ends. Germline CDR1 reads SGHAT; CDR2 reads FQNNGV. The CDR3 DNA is TGTGCCAGCAGCGGATCGAGGATTAGTGTCTATGGCTACACCTTC. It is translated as CASSGSRISVYGYTF.

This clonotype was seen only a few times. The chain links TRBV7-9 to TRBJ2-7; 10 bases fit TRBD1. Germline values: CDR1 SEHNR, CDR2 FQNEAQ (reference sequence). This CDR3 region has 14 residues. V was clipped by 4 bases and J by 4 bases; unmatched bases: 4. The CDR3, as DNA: TGTGCCAGCAGCTACGGGACAGGGGAATACGAGCAGTACTTC. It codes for CASSYGTGEYEQYF.

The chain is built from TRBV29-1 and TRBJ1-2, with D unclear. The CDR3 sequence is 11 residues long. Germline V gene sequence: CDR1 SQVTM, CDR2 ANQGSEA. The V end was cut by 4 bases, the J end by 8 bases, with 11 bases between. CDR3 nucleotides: TGCAGCGTTGGCCTGGGAGGAGGCTACACCTTC. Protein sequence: CSVGLGGGYTF.

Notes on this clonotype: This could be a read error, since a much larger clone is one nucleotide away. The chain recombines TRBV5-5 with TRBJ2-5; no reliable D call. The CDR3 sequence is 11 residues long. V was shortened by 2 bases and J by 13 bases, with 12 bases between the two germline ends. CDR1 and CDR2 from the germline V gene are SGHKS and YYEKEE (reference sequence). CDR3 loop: CASSFAESPYF. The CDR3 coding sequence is TGTGCCAGCAGCTTTGCGGAGTCCCCGTACTTC.

The CDR3 DNA is TGCGCCAGCAGCCAAAGGGCAGCTACATGGGGCGAGCAGTTCTTC. Amino acids: CASSQRAATWGEQFF. The chain recombines TRBV4-1 with TRBJ2-1, with a possible D match to TRBD1 (5 bases). V dropped 2 bases and J dropped 10 bases, with 18 bases sitting between them. This CDR3 has 15 amino acids. CDR1 MGHRA and CDR2 YSYEKL come from the germline V gene.

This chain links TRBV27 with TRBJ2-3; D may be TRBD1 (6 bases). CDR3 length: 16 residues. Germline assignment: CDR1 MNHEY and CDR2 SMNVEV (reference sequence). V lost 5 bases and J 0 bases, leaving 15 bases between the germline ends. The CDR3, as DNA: TGTGCCAGCAGTCTATGGGACAAAGCTAGCACAGATACGCAGTATTTT. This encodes CASSLWDKASTDTQYF.

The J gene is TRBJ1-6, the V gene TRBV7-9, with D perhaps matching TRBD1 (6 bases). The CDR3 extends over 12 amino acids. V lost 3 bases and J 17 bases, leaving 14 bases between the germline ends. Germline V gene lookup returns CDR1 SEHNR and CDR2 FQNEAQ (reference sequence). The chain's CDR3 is CASSFGDRLFHF. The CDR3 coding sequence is TGTGCCAGCAGCTTTGGAGACAGGTTATTCCACTTT.

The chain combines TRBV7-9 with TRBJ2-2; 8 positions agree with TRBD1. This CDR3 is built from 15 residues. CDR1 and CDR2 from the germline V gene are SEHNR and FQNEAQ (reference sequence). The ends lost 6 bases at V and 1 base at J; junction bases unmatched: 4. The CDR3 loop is CASRSGTGNTGELFF. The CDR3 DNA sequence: TGTGCCAGCAGGTCCGGGACAGGGAACACCGGGGAGCTGTTTTTT.

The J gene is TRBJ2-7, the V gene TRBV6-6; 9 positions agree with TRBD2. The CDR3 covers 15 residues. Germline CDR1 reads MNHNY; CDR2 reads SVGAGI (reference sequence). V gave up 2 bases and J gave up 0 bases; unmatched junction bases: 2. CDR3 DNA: TGTGCCAGCAGTTACCTAGCGGGAACCTCCTACGAGCAGTACTTC. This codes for CASSYLAGTSYEQYF.

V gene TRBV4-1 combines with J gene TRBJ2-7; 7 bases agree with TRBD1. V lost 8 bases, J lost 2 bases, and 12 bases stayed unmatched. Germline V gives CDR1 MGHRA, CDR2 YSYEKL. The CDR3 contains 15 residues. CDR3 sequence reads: CASRLGTVSAYEQYF. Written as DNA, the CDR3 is TGCGCCAGCCGCCTCGGGACAGTGTCGGCCTACGAGCAGTACTTC.

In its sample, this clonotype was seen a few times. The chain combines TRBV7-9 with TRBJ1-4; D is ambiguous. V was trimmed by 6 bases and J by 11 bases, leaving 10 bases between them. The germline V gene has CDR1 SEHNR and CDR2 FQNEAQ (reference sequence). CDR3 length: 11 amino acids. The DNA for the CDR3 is TGTGCCAGCAGATCAGCCGAGAAACTGTTTTTT. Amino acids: CASRSAEKLFF.

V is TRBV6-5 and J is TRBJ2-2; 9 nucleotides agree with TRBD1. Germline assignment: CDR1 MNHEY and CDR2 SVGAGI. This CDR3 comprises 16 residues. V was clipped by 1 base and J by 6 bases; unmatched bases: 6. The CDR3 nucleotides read TGTGCCAGCAGTTACTGGGGGGGGACAGGGCCCGGGGAGCTGTTTTTT. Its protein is CASSYWGGTGPGELFF.

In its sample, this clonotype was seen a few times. The CDR3 DNA reads TGTGCCACCAGCAGAGATCAGGAAGGGGGCGCAGGTGTCGAGCAGTACTTC. Protein product: CATSRDQEGGAGVEQYF. The gene calls are TRBV15 and TRBJ2-5, with 7 bases lining up with TRBD1. The J call may be incorrect, as the DNA end agrees better with TRBJ2-7. This CDR3 contains 17 residues. Germline CDR1 LNHNV, CDR2 YYDKDF (reference sequence).

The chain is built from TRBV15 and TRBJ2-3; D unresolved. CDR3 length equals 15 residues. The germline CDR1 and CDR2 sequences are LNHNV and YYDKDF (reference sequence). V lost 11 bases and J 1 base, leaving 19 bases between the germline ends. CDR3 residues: CAAALTRVRTDTQYF. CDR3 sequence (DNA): TGTGCCGCGGCGCTAACAAGGGTCCGCACAGATACGCAGTATTTT.

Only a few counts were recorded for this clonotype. The CDR3 DNA is TGCGCCAGCAGTCCCGGGGCAGGCCCTAATGAGCAGTTCTTC. Amino acids: CASSPGAGPNEQFF. This chain joins TRBV5-1 and TRBJ2-1; D tentatively fits TRBD1 or TRBD2 (5 bases each). CDR1 is SGHRS, CDR2 YFSETQ, per germline. The CDR3 runs 14 residues. V lost 5 bases and J lost 7, with 16 bases in between. Using reference TRBV5-1 and TRBJ2-1 for the parts outside the CDR3, the full variable domain is KAGVTQTPRYLIKTRGQQVTLSCSPISGHRSVSWYQQTPGQGLQFLFEYFSETQRNKGNFPGRFSGRQFSNSRSEMNVSTLELGDSALYLCASSPGAGPNEQFFGPGTRLTVL.

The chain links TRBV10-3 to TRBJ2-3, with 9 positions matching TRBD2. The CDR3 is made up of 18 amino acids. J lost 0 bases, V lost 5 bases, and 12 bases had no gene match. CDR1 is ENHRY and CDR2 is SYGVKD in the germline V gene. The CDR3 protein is CAISPGTSLPKSTDTQYF. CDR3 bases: TGTGCCATCAGTCCCGGGACTAGCCTTCCCAAGAGCACAGATACGCAGTATTTT.